The rows below give T cell receptor beta chains drawn from one sample of a study of shared clonotypes between healthy human individuals. Here immunoSEQ multiplex PCR was the method, and the copy in TCRdb shows in-frame clones only, minus some. The top ten hold approximately 0.11% of the sample, which has approximately 600,000 clones, around 95% seen once. The sequenced sample consisted of naive CD8+ T cells sorted from blood. The receptors derive from a woman aged 25-40 years in good health. Each CDR3 is given with its conserved first and last residue. The D gene is left open where the match is weak. Where a row states a size, it is once, few, many or the class of an expanded clone; other rows omit it.

V gene	D gene	clone size	J gene	CDR3 protein	CDR3 DNA
TRBV5-6	TRBD2	NA	TRBJ2-3	CASSVITSGSRTDTQYF	TGTGCCAGCAGCGTAATAACTAGCGGGAGTAGGACAGATACGCAGTATTTT
TRBV7-6	NA	NA	TRBJ2-7	CASSPGGTSIYEQYF	TGTGCCAGCAGCCCAGGGGGGACTAGTATCTACGAGCAGTACTTC
TRBV7-2	NA	NA	TRBJ2-7	CASSLYSGDEQYF	TGTGCCAGCAGCTTGTATTCGGGGGACGAGCAGTACTTC
TRBV27	NA	NA	TRBJ2-7	CASSFASSVREQYF	TGTGCCAGCAGTTTTGCCTCCTCGGTCAGGGAGCAGTACTTC
TRBV7-2	NA	NA	TRBJ2-1	CASRGALPLHNEQFF	TGTGCCAGCAGGGGGGCGCTTCCCCTCCACAATGAGCAGTTCTTC
TRBV5-4	TRBD2	NA	TRBJ2-7	CASSPGTSASYEQYF	TGTGCCAGCAGCCCCGGGACTAGCGCGTCCTACGAGCAGTACTTC
TRBV7-6	NA	NA	TRBJ2-7	CASSFGGESSYEQYF	TGTGCCAGCAGCTTTGGCGGGGAGAGCTCCTACGAGCAGTACTTC
TRBV27	NA	NA	TRBJ2-7	CASSPPGAYEQYF	TGTGCCAGCAGTCCGCCCGGGGCCTACGAGCAGTACTTC
TRBV7-6	TRBD2	NA	TRBJ2-1	CASSLRLAGGEQFF	TGTGCCAGCAGCCTCAGACTAGCGGGAGGTGAGCAGTTCTTC
TRBV6-5	NA	NA	TRBJ1-2	CASSYFAGDYGYTF	TGTGCCAGCAGTTACTTCGCAGGGGACTATGGCTACACCTTC
TRBV28	NA	NA	TRBJ2-7	CASSLRHRRPFRYEQYF	TGTGCCAGCAGTTTAAGACACAGGCGCCCGTTTCGCTACGAGCAGTACTTC
TRBV19	TRBD2	NA	TRBJ2-1	CASSIVAPSGYNEQFF	TGTGCCAGTAGTATAGTTGCCCCTAGCGGATACAATGAGCAGTTCTTC
TRBV27	NA	once	TRBJ2-1	CASSLSGHENEQFF	TGTGCCAGCAGTTTATCTGGACATGAGAATGAGCAGTTCTTC
TRBV7-9	NA	NA	TRBJ1-1	CASSLEGQGRMNTEAFF	TGTGCCAGCAGCTTAGAAGGGCAGGGGCGAATGAACACTGAAGCTTTCTTT
TRBV6-1	NA	once	TRBJ2-7	CASSEGGSYYEQYF	TGTGCCAGCAGTGAAGGCGGCAGCTACTACGAGCAGTACTTC
TRBV13	TRBD1	NA	TRBJ2-7	CASSTGGLEYEQYF	TGTGCCAGCAGTACAGGGGGCTTGGAATACGAGCAGTACTTC
TRBV11-2	NA	NA	TRBJ2-7	CASSIGTADYEQYF	TGTGCCAGCAGCATCGGGACTGCTGACTACGAGCAGTACTTC